This entry is about one T cell receptor beta chain. Clones were sequenced by immunoSEQ multiplex PCR, and TCRdb holds only the in-frame ones, with some missing. The sample consists of roughly 250,000 clones, around 87% of them appearing once. The germline V gene encodes CDR1 LGHNT and CDR2 FRNRAP. This CDR3 has 14 residues. Trimming pared 9 bases from V and 1 base from J, leaving 13 bases between. The data stem from a study of blood T cell repertoires in COVID-19. The sequence derives from a woman aged 45 to 65 who had recovered from COVID-19. The chain has TRBV12-5 and TRBJ1-3, with a tentative D call TRBD1 (6 bases). Sequenced material: PBMCs or T cells enriched from blood (not recorded which). The CDR3 loop reads CASATGKSGNTIYF. The CDR3 DNA follows: TGTGCTAGCGCCACAGGGAAATCTGGAAACACCATATATTTT.